The TCR beta chain under discussion was sequenced for a study of blood T cell repertoires in COVID-19. Repertoires were generated with immunoSEQ multiplex PCR, while TCRdb's copy carries only in-frame clones and drops some. The sample lists around 200,000 clones, around 82% seen once, with about 9% in the top ten. In germline, CDR1 is SQVTM, CDR2 ANQGSEA. Trimming pared 3 bases from V and 2 bases from J, leaving 10 bases between. CDR3 length: 13 residues. The V and J genes are TRBV29-1 and TRBJ1-2, with D perhaps matching TRBD1 (5 bases). Sequencing was performed on peripheral blood. This TCR was sampled from a man aged 40-49 years with active or convalescent COVID-19. CDR3 protein: CSVEDTGNYGYTF. CDR3 nucleotide sequence: TGCAGCGTTGAGGACACTGGGAACTATGGCTACACCTTC. Combining the CDR3 with reference TRBV29-1 and TRBJ1-2 gives the whole variable domain SAVISQKPSRDICQRGTSLTIQCQVDSQVTMMFWYRQQPGQSLTLIATANQGSEATYESGFVIDKFPISRPNLTFSTLTVSNMSPEDSSIYLCSVEDTGNYGYTFGSGTRLTVV.